What follows describes a single T cell receptor beta chain. This entry comes from a study of blood T cell repertoires in COVID-19. TCRdb's table, derived via immunoSEQ multiplex PCR, lists solely in-frame clones and lacks some. The sample comprises approximately 250,000 clones, 70% to 90% of which are singletons, and approximately 1.2% rests with the top ten. The germline V and J ends were trimmed by 1 base and 8 bases, with 7 bases remaining between them. Germline CDR1 is KGHDR and CDR2 is SFDVKD. The CDR3 sequence is 12 residues long. The material sequenced was PBMCs or T cells enriched from blood (not recorded which). The chain is built from TRBV24-1 and TRBJ1-1, with D possibly being TRBD1 (5 bases). This clonotype was obtained from a woman aged 40 to 50 with acute COVID-19. The CDR3 loop is CATSDLGEEAFF. CDR3 nucleotides: TGTGCCACCAGTGATTTAGGGGAAGAAGCTTTCTTT.